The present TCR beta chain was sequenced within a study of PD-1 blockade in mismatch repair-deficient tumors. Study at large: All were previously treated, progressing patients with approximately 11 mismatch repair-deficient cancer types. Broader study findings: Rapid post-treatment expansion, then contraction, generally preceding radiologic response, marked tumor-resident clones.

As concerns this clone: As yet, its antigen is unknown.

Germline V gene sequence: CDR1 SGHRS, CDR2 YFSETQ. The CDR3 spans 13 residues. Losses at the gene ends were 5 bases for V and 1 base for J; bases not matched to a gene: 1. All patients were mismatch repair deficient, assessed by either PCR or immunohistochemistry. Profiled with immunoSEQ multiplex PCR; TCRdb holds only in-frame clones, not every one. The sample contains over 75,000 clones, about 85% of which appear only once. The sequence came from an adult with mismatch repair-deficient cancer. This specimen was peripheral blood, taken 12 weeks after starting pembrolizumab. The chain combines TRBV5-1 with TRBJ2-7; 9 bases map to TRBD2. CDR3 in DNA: TGCGCCAGCAGGACTAGCGGATCCTACGAGCAGTACTTC. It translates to CASRTSGSYEQYF.